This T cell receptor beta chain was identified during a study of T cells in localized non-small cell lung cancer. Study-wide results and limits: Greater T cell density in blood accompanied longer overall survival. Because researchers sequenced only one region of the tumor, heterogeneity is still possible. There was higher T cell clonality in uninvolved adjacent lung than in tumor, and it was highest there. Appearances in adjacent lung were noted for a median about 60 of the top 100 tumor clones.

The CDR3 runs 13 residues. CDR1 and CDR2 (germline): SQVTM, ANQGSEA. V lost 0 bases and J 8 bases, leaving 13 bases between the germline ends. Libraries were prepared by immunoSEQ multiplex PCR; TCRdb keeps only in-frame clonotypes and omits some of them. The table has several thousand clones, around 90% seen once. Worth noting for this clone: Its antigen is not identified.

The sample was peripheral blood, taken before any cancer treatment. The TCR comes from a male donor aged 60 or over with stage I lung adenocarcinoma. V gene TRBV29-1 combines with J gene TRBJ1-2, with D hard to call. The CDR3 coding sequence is TGCAGCGTTGAAGATCTTCCGCAGGAAGGCTACACCTTC. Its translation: CSVEDLPQEGYTF.